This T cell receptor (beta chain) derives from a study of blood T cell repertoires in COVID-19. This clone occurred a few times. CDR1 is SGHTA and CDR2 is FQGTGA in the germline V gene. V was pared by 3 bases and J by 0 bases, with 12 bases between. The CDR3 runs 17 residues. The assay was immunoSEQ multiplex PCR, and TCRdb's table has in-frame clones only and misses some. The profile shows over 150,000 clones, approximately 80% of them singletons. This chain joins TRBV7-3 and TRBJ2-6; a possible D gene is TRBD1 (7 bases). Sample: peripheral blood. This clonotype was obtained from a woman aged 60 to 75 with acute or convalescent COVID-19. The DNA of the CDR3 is TGTGCCAGCAGCTTGCGGGACAGTGTCTCTGGGGCCAACGTCCTGACTTTC. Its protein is CASSLRDSVSGANVLTF.